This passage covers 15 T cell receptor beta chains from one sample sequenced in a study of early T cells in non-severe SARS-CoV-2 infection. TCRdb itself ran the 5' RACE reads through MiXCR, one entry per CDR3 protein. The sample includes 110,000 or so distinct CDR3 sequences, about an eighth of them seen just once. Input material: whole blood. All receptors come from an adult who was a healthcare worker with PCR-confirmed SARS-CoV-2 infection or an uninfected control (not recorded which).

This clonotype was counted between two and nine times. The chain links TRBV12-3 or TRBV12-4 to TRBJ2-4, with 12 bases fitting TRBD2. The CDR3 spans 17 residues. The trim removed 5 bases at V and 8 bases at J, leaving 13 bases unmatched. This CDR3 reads CASSLPRLAGANHIQYF. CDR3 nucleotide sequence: TGTGCCAGCAGTCTACCCCGACTAGCGGGGGCAAATCACATTCAGTACTTC.

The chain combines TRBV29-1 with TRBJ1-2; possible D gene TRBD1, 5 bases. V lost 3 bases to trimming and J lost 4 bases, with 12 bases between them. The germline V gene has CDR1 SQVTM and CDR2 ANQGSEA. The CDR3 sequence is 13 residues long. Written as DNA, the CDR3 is TGCAGCGTTGACCCTGACAGATCCTATGGCTACACCTTC. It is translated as CSVDPDRSYGYTF.

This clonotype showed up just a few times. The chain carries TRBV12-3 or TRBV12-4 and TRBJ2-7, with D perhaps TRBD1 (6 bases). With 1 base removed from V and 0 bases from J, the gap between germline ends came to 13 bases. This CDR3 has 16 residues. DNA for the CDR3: TGTGCCAGCAGTTTAGACAGACAGGAAAGCTCCTACGAGCAGTACTTC. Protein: CASSLDRQESSYEQYF.

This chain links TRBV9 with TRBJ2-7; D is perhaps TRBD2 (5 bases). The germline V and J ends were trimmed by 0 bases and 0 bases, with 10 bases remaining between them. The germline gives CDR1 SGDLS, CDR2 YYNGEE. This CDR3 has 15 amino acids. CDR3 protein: CASSVDATSSYEQYF. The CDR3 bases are TGTGCCAGCAGCGTAGACGCAACTAGCTCCTACGAGCAGTACTTC.

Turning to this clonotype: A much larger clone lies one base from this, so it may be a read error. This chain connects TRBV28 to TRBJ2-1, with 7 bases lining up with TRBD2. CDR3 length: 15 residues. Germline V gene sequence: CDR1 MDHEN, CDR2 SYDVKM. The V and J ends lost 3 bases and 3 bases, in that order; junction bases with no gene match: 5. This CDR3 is CASSFLRGDYNEQFF. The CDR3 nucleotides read TGTGCCAGCAGTTTTCTCCGGGGGGACTACAATGAGCAGTTCTTC.

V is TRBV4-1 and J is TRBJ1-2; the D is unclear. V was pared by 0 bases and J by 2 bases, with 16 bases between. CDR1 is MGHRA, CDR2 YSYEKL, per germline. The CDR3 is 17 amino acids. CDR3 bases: TGCGCCAGCAGCCAAGAGGTAGCCACGAAAGCGAACTATGGCTACACCTTC. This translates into CASSQEVATKANYGYTF.

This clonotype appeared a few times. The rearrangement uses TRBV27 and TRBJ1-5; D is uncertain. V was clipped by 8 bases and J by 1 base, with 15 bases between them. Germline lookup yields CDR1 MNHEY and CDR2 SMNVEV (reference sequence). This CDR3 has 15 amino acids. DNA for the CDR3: TGTGCCAGCTTACCCTCCGCGAGAAGCAATCAGCCCCAGCATTTT. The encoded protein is CASLPSARSNQPQHF.

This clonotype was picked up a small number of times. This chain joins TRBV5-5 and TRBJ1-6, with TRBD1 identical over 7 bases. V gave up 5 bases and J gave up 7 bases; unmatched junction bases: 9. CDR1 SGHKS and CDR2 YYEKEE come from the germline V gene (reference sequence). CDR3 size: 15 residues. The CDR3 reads CASRPTGTANSPLHF. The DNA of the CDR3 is TGTGCCAGCAGGCCTACCGGGACAGCGAATTCACCCCTCCACTTT.

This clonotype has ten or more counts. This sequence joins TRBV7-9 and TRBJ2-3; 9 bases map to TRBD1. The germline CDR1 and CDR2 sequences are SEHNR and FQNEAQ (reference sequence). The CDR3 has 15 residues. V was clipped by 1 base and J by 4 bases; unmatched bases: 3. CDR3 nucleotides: TGTGCCAGCAGCTTAGGGGACAGGGAGGCAGATACGCAGTATTTT. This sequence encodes CASSLGDREADTQYF.

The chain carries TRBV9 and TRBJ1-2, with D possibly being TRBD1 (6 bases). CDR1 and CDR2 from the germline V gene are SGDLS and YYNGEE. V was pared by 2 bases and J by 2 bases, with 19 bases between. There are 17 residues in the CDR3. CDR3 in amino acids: CASSVSPGGRENYGYTF. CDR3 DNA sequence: TGTGCCAGCAGCGTTAGCCCTGGGGGGCGCGAGAACTATGGCTACACCTTC.

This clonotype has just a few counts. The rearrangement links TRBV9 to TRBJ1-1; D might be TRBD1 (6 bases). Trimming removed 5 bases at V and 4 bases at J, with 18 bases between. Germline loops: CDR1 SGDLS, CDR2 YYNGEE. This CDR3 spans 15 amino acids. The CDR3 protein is CASSEQGRGGTEAFF. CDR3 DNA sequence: TGTGCCAGCAGTGAACAGGGTAGGGGAGGCACTGAAGCTTTCTTT.

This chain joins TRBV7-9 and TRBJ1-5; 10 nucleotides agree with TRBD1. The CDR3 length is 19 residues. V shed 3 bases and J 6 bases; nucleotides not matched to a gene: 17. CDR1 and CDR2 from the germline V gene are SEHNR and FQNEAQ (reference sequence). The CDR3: CASSFSRQGASLTGQPQHF. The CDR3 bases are TGTGCCAGCAGCTTTTCTAGACAGGGGGCCAGCCTAACGGGTCAGCCCCAGCATTTT.

CDR3 residues: CAWRSTGLAEAFF. The CDR3 nucleotides read TGTGCCTGGAGGAGTACAGGTCTTGCTGAAGCTTTCTTT. This chain joins TRBV30 and TRBJ1-1, with TRBD1 as a possible D gene (5 bases). Looked up from germline, CDR1 is GTSNPN and CDR2 is SVGIG (reference sequence). CDR3 length: 13 amino acids. Trimming took off 3 bases at V and 6 bases at J, with 14 bases between the two ends.

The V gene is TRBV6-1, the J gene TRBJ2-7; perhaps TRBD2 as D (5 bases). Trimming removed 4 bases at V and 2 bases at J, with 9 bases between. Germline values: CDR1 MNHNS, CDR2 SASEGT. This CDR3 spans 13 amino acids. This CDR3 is CASSVRDPYEQYF. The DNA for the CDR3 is TGTGCCAGCAGTGTACGGGATCCCTACGAGCAGTACTTC.

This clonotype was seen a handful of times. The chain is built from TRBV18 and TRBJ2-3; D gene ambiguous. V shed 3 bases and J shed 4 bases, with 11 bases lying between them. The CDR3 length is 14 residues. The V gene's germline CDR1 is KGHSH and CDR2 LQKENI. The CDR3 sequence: CASSPPPGPDTQYF. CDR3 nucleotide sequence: TGTGCCAGCTCACCGCCCCCGGGCCCAGATACGCAGTATTTT.